This T cell receptor beta chain was observed in a study of tissue T cells after allogeneic stem cell transplantation. Study results and caveats: Only a limited share of tissue TCRs appeared in blood or spleen. Shared clones across patients were few; motif clustering revealed tissue-specific shared signatures. Anatomically similar tissues had similar TCR repertoires within each patient.

Time point described: mouse harvest day 14 after allogeneic transplant. Mouse grafts combined 10^7 T-cell-depleted bone marrow cells with 10^6 splenic CD5+ T cells. This mouse GVHD model was MHC-mismatched B6 to BALB/c, profiled day 7 or 14. Method: immunoSEQ multiplex PCR; TCRdb's copy keeps in-frame clones and lacks some. The top ten hold 28% of the sample, which has around 3,100 clones, around 45% seen once. Comment on this clone: What it recognizes is unknown. Gene names denote mouse genes.

Sample: lymph node tissue. The sequence was obtained from a female BALB/c mouse given C57BL/6 T cells with graft-versus-host disease after an allogeneic hematopoietic cell transplant.

CDR3 bases read: TGCACCTGCAGTTGGACAGGGGGCTCCTATGAACAGTAC. Translating gives CTCSWTGGSYEQY. The full CDR3 sequence reads CTCSWTGGSYEQYF. The chain combines TRBV1 with TRBJ2-7; 10 bases agree with TRBD1. Read sequence stops 1 residue before the CDR3 end, and the germline J gene provides the missing end. Germline-derived CDR1 and CDR2 are NSQYPW and LRSPGD (reference sequence). This CDR3 has 14 amino acids. V shed 5 bases and J 0 bases; nucleotides not matched to a gene: 1.